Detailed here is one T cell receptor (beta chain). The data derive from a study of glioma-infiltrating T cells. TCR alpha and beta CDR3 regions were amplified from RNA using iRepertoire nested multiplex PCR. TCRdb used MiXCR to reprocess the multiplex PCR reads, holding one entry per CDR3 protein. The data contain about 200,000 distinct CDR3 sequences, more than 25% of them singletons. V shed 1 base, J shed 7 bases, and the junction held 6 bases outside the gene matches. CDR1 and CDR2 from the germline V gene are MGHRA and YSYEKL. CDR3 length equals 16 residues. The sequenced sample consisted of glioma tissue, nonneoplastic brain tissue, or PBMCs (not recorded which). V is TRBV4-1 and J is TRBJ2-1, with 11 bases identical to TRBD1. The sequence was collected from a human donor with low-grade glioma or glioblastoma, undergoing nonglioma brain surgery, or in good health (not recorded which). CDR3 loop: CASSQGRTGGRNEQFF. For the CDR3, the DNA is TGCGCCAGCAGCCAAGGCCGGACAGGGGGCCGTAATGAGCAGTTCTTC.